This TCR beta chain was sequenced for a study of cytomegalovirus exposure and HLA in healthy donors. General study findings and limits: TRBV6-2, TRBV6-3 and other indistinguishable V segments were excluded.

The PCR had 60 Vbeta and 13 Jbeta primers. Profiling relied on immunoSEQ multiplex PCR, and the TCRdb table lists in-frame clones only, not all of them. The data show about 120,000 clones, 63% seen once. In regard to this clone: What it binds is unknown.

CDR3 size: 14 residues. Trimming took off 0 bases at V and 1 base at J, with 6 bases between the two ends. Germline CDR1 reads SGHTA; CDR2 reads FQGTGA. The chain uses TRBV7-3 and TRBJ1-1; D is uncertain. This TCR derives from a man aged 40-50 years in good health and CMV-seropositive. The material sequenced was PBMCs. CDR3 DNA: TGTGCCAGCAGCTTAACGACATCGAACACTGAAGCTTTCTTT. Amino acids: CASSLTTSNTEAFF. The full variable domain, in which reference TRBV7-3 and TRBJ1-1 provide the parts outside the CDR3, is GAGVSQTPSNKVTEKGKYVELRCDPISGHTALYWYRQSLGQGPEFLIYFQGTGAADDSGLPNDRFFAVRPEGSVSTLKIQRTERGDSAVYLCASSLTTSNTEAFFGQGTRLTVV.